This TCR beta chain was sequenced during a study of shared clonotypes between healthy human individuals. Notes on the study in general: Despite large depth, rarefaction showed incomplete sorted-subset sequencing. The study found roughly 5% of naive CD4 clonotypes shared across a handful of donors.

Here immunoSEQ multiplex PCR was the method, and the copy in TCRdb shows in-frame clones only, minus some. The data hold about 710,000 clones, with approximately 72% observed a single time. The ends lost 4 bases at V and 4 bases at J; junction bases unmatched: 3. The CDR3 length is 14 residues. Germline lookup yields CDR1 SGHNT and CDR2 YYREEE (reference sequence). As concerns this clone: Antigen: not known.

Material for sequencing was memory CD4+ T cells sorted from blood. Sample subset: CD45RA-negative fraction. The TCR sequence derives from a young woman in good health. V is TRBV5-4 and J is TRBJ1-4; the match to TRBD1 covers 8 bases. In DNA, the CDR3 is TGTGCCAGCAGCCCGGGACAGGTTAATGAAAAACTGTTTTTT. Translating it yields CASSPGQVNEKLFF.